This is a list of T cell receptor beta chains from one sample in a study of T cells in localized non-small cell lung cancer. Assay: immunoSEQ multiplex PCR; the TCRdb copy retains only in-frame clones and omits some. The data contain around 50,000 clones, around 90% of them seen just once; the ten biggest clones take up around 17%. Sample: PBMCs, taken before any cancer treatment. The receptors originated from a female donor with stage II lung adenocarcinoma. CDR3s include the opening cysteine and the closing phenylalanine or tryptophan. The D gene is left open where the match is weak. The size entry is marked missing in some rows and otherwise reads once, few, many or a size class.

j_call,v_call,clone_size,d_call,cdr3_nt,cdr3_aa
TRBJ2-7,TRBV5-1,.,.,TGCGCCAGCAGCTTGGGAAGAGACAGAAGGTATTGGGACGAGCAGTACTTC,CASSLGRDRRYWDEQYF
TRBJ1-1,TRBV9,.,.,TGTGCCAGCAGCGTAGACCCCCGTGGGGAAGCTTTCTTT,CASSVDPRGEAFF
TRBJ1-1,TRBV5-1,.,TRBD1,TGCGCCAGCAGCGCCGGACAGGTGATGAACACTGAAGCTTTCTTT,CASSAGQVMNTEAFF
TRBJ2-7,TRBV9,.,.,TGTGCCAGCAGCGTAGGGACATATAGCTACGAGCAGTACTTC,CASSVGTYSYEQYF
TRBJ1-5,TRBV19,few,.,TGTGCCAGTAGTATAGCGGGTGGCAATCAGCCCCAGCATTTT,CASSIAGGNQPQHF
TRBJ2-1,TRBV4-1,.,.,TGCGCCAGCAGCCCAATACCAGCGGTCTCCTACAATGAGCAGTTCTTC,CASSPIPAVSYNEQFF
TRBJ2-4,TRBV7-9,.,.,TGTGCCAGCAGCTTAGACAGGCACATTCAGTACTTC,CASSLDRHIQYF
TRBJ2-3,TRBV20-1,.,.,TGCAGTGCTAGCACAGATACGCAGTATTTT,CSASTDTQYF
TRBJ2-3,TRBV5-1,.,TRBD2,TGCGCCAGCAGCCTTAGCGGGGGGCTCACAGATACGCAGTATTTT,CASSLSGGLTDTQYF
TRBJ1-2,TRBV19,.,.,TGTGCCAGTAGTACTGGGACGGAGAGAAGTGGCTACACCTTC,CASSTGTERSGYTF